The 21 T cell receptor beta chains in this list originate from one sample, sequenced in a study of blood T cell repertoires in COVID-19 (dated by TCRdb to between 2020 and 2021). The library was generated by the immunoSEQ multiplex PCR assay. TCRdb re-hosts the immuneACCESS table, in-frame sequences only. Its copies lack some clones; in the studies checked, an unresolved V gene accounts for under half of them, and the cause for the rest is not known. This sample is represented by hundreds of thousands of clones; nearly 90% of them were singletons. The top ten constitute 1% of the sample. Sequencing was done on a sample of PBMCs or T cells enriched from blood (not recorded which). Receptors originate from a young woman who had recovered from COVID-19.

The V gene is TRBV13, the J gene TRBJ1-3; 7 positions agree with TRBD1. The CDR3 length is 18 residues. From germline, CDR1 is PRHDT and CDR2 FYEKMQ (reference sequence). The trim removed 1 base at V and 3 bases at J, leaving 12 bases unmatched. The CDR3 DNA is TGTGCCAGCAGCTTAGAAGCGCTTGAGGGGGCTTATGGAAACACCATATATTTT. Translated, it gives CASSLEALEGAYGNTIYF.

The chain links TRBV28 to TRBJ1-4; the match to TRBD1 covers 7 bases. Per germline, CDR1 MDHEN and CDR2 SYDVKM. This CDR3 contains 13 residues. With V trimmed by 4 bases and J by 8 bases, 4 bases remained unmatched. The CDR3 DNA follows: TGTGCCAGCAGTTCGGGACAGCGCGAAAAACTGTTTTTT. It encodes CASSSGQREKLFF. The full variable domain, rest sourced from reference TRBV28 and TRBJ1-4, is DVKVTQSSRYLVKRTGEKVFLECVQDMDHENMFWYRQDPGLGLRLIYFSYDVKMKEKGDIPEGYSVSREKKERFSLILESASTNQTSMYLCASSSGQREKLFFGSGTQLSVL.

V gene TRBV5-1 combines with J gene TRBJ1-1, with D possibly TRBD1 on 5 matching bases. The CDR3 is made up of 15 amino acids. The germline V and J ends were trimmed by 0 bases and 0 bases, with 9 bases remaining between them. CDR1 and CDR2 from the germline V gene are SGHRS and YFSETQ. CDR3 amino acids: CASSLEGQMNTEAFF. The CDR3 nucleotides read TGCGCCAGCAGCTTGGAGGGGCAGATGAACACTGAAGCTTTCTTT.

The chain employs TRBV14 and TRBJ2-7; D ambiguous. The CDR3 covers 11 residues. Germline lookup yields CDR1 SGHDN and CDR2 FVKESK. V lost 4 bases to trimming and J lost 4 bases, with 5 bases between them. As DNA, the CDR3 is TGTGCCAGCAGCCCGAGTTACGAGCAGTACTTC. It translates to CASSPSYEQYF.

The chain uses TRBV28 and TRBJ2-7; TRBD1 is a possible D gene (6 bases). Germline lookup yields CDR1 MDHEN and CDR2 SYDVKM. The CDR3 extends over 15 amino acids. The ends were cut back, 5 bases at V and 3 bases at J, with 17 bases in the middle. The CDR3 region is CASSPYPRDIYEQYF. In nucleotides, the CDR3 is TGTGCCAGCAGTCCTTACCCTCGGGACATCTACGAGCAGTACTTC.

The CDR3 DNA follows: TGTGCCAGCAGTCCCCCAGGATCCCTCTCTGGCTACACCTTC. As protein: CASSPPGSLSGYTF. The rearrangement joins TRBV6-6 to TRBJ1-2; D is unresolved. This CDR3 comprises 14 residues. Germline V gene lookup returns CDR1 MNHNY and CDR2 SVGAGI (reference sequence). V was trimmed by 5 bases and J by 7 bases, leaving 17 bases between them.

This clone is a singleton in its sample. The chain uses TRBV11-3 and TRBJ1-1; the D gene is possibly TRBD1 (5 bases). Deletions cut 6 bases from V and 3 bases from J, with 20 bases between. This CDR3 has 16 amino acids. CDR1 SGHNT and CDR2 YENEEA come from the germline V gene. The CDR3 region has the DNA TGTGCCAGCAGGAGAGCGGGCCGACAGAGCTACACTGAAGCTTTCTTT. Its translation is CASRRAGRQSYTEAFF.

This chain uses TRBV6-5 with TRBJ2-5, with a tentative D call TRBD1 (6 bases). CDR3 length equals 16 residues. Trimming stripped 0 bases from V and 4 bases from J, with 15 bases between. Germline V CDR1 and CDR2: MNHEY, SVGAGI. In DNA, the CDR3 is TGTGCCAGCAGTTACTCGGACAGCCTTGGGGGAGAGACCCAGTACTTC. The encoded protein is CASSYSDSLGGETQYF.

V and J are TRBV7-3 and TRBJ2-2; D possibly corresponds to TRBD2 (5 bases). CDR3 length: 15 amino acids. V was pared by 1 base and J by 4 bases, with 10 bases between. Germline CDR1 is SGHTA and CDR2 is FQGTGA. CDR3 coding DNA: TGTGCCAGCAGCTTAAGTGCAGCGGCCACCGGGGAGCTGTTTTTT. It is translated as CASSLSAAATGELFF.

V and J are TRBV30 and TRBJ2-1; D may be TRBD2 (5 bases). CDR3 length equals 16 residues. Germline V gene lookup returns CDR1 GTSNPN and CDR2 SVGIG (reference sequence). Trimming shortened V by 0 bases and J by 4 bases, and 16 bases separated the two germline ends. CDR3 amino acids: CAWSVNREVWYNEQFF. The CDR3 nucleotides read TGTGCCTGGAGTGTAAACCGGGAAGTGTGGTACAATGAGCAGTTCTTC.

The rearrangement joins TRBV24-1 to TRBJ2-2, with 12 nucleotides matching TRBD2. With 4 bases clipped from V and 3 bases from J, the junction kept 5 bases outside the gene matches. CDR3 size: 17 residues. CDR1 and CDR2 (germline): KGHDR, SFDVKD. CDR3 loop: CATSDPSGRVDTGELFF. The DNA of the CDR3 is TGTGCCACCAGTGACCCTAGCGGGAGGGTTGACACCGGGGAGCTGTTTTTT.

The chain links TRBV19 to TRBJ1-5, with 9 positions matching TRBD1. CDR3 size: 14 residues. The V gene's germline CDR1 is LNHDA and CDR2 SQIVND (reference sequence). The junction had 5 bases not matched to a gene; V was cut back by 7 bases and J by 4 bases. Written as DNA, the CDR3 is TGTGCCAGTACCAAAGGGACAGGGAATCAGCCCCAGCATTTT. Translated, it gives CASTKGTGNQPQHF.

The chain uses TRBV10-3 and TRBJ1-2, with D maybe TRBD1 (6 bases). The CDR3 spans 14 residues. Trimming cost V 6 bases and J 4 bases, with 15 bases left between them. Germline CDR1 and CDR2: ENHRY and SYGVKD. The CDR3 loop reads CAISNRVSGYGYTF. CDR3 nucleotides: TGTGCCATCAGCAACAGGGTTAGTGGCTATGGCTACACCTTC.

The CDR3 bases are TGTGCCAGCAGCTTAACAGGGGGCTCGGGCGCTGAAGCTTTCTTT. This sequence encodes CASSLTGGSGAEAFF. The chain has TRBV7-9 and TRBJ1-1, with 9 bases that match TRBD1. V trimming: 2 bases; J trimming: 6 bases; junction bases outside the gene matches: 7. CDR1 and CDR2 (germline): SEHNR, FQNEAQ (reference sequence). The CDR3 is 15 residues long. Full variable domain (rest looked up from reference TRBV7-9 and TRBJ1-1): DTGVSQNPRHKITKRGQNVTFRCDPISEHNRLYWYRQTLGQGPEFLTYFQNEAQLEKSRLLSDRFSAERPKGSFSTLEIQRTEQGDSAMYLCASSLTGGSGAEAFFGQGTRLTVV.

The rearrangement links TRBV7-9 to TRBJ2-1, with TRBD2 matching 11 bases. Losses at the gene ends were 5 bases for V and 4 bases for J; bases not matched to a gene: 4. Germline lookup yields CDR1 SEHNR and CDR2 FQNEAQ (reference sequence). The CDR3 is 15 residues long. The CDR3 loop reads CASSPTSGGYNEQFF. The DNA for the CDR3 is TGTGCCAGCAGCCCAACTAGCGGGGGTTACAATGAGCAGTTCTTC.

The V gene is TRBV7-2, the J gene TRBJ1-2; 8 bases are shared with TRBD1. V lost 5 bases and J lost 5; bases outside the gene matches: 7. The CDR3 length is 14 residues. CDR1 is SGHTA and CDR2 is FQGNSA in the germline V gene. The CDR3, as DNA: TGTGCCAGCAGCACCCAGACAGGGGTATATGGCTACACCTTC. Its translation is CASSTQTGVYGYTF.

The chain combines TRBV9 with TRBJ2-7, with no clear D. This CDR3 contains 14 residues. Per germline, CDR1 SGDLS and CDR2 YYNGEE. V was shortened by 0 bases and J by 0 bases, with 7 bases between the two germline ends. CDR3 coding DNA: TGTGCCAGCAGCGTAGGCGCGATCTCCTACGAGCAGTACTTC. Amino acid sequence: CASSVGAISYEQYF.

The chain has TRBV5-4 and TRBJ1-1; no clear D. The germline V gene encodes CDR1 SGHNT and CDR2 YYREEE (reference sequence). This CDR3 is 13 amino acids long. The ends were cut back, 1 base at V and 1 base at J, with 5 bases in the middle. CDR3 DNA sequence: TGTGCCAGCAGCTTGCTCGGGAACACTGAAGCTTTCTTT. Amino acid sequence: CASSLLGNTEAFF.

This chain links TRBV19 with TRBJ2-5, with D possibly matching TRBD1 (5 bases). Germline lookup yields CDR1 LNHDA and CDR2 SQIVND (reference sequence). V lost 5 bases and J lost 0, with 7 bases in between. The CDR3 has 13 amino acids. CDR3 sequence: CASSRQNQETQYF. Here the CDR3 DNA reads TGTGCCAGTAGTCGACAGAACCAAGAGACCCAGTACTTC.

This clone was seen only once. This CDR3 reads CASSSGTSGYYEQYF. DNA of the CDR3: TGTGCCAGCAGTTCAGGGACTAGCGGTTACTACGAGCAGTACTTC. The chain combines TRBV28 with TRBJ2-7; 11 nucleotides align to TRBD2. Germline values: CDR1 MDHEN, CDR2 SYDVKM. V dropped 4 bases and J dropped 3; count of bases not matched to a gene: 5. This CDR3 has 15 amino acids.

This clone was seen only once. The rearrangement links TRBV11-1 to TRBJ2-7, with D hard to call. V was clipped by 0 bases and J by 3 bases, with 9 bases between them. This CDR3 has 14 amino acids. Germline values: CDR1 SGHAT, CDR2 FQDESV (reference sequence). CDR3 coding DNA: TGTGCCAGCAGCTTAGCCCAGGAATACTACGAGCAGTACTTC. This translates into CASSLAQEYYEQYF.